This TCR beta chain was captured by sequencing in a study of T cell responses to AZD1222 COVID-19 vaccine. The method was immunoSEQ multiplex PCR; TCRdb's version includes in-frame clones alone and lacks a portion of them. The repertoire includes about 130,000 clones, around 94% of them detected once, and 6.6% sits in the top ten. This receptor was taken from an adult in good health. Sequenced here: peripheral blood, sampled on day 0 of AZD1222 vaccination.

Here the CDR3 DNA reads TGTGCCAGCAGCCAAGCGGTAGGCCAATTCAACACCGGGGAGCTGTTTTTT. Translated: CASSQAVGQFNTGELFF. The chain uses TRBV4-2 and TRBJ2-2; D call uncertain. Germline assignment: CDR1 LGHNA and CDR2 YNFKEQ. This CDR3 is built from 17 residues. V lost 1 base and J lost 2, with 14 bases in between.